This entry describes one T cell receptor beta chain. Its cognate antigen is unknown. On sorted subsets, replicate PCRs used 200 to 250 ng DNA, or approximately 33,000 T cell genomes. TCRdb keeps only in-frame clones here, not all; method: immunoSEQ multiplex PCR. The sample lists some 2,100,000 clones; 95% were seen once. From germline, CDR1 is LNHNV and CDR2 YYDKDF (reference sequence). The CDR3 sequence is 15 residues long. V lost 0 bases to trimming and J lost 8 bases, with 14 bases between them. These data belong to a study of shared clonotypes between healthy human individuals. Study-level background: The plates for each donor numbered three CD4 naive, three CD4 memory, two CD8 naive and one CD8 memory. General observations from the study: Unshared clonotypes carried lower generation probabilities than those common to all four donors.

Subsets obtained from CD4+ cells comprised CD45RA+ naive and CD45RA-negative memory cells. This chain links TRBV15 with TRBJ2-1; tentatively, D is TRBD1 or TRBD2 (5 bases each). The sequenced sample was naive CD4+ T cells sorted from blood. Subset described: CD45RA+ positively selected. This TCR came from a man aged 18 to 29 in good health. DNA for the CDR3: TGTGCCACCAGCAGAGAGGGGGTTGGGGTCGATGAGCAGTTCTTC. Its translation is CATSREGVGVDEQFF.